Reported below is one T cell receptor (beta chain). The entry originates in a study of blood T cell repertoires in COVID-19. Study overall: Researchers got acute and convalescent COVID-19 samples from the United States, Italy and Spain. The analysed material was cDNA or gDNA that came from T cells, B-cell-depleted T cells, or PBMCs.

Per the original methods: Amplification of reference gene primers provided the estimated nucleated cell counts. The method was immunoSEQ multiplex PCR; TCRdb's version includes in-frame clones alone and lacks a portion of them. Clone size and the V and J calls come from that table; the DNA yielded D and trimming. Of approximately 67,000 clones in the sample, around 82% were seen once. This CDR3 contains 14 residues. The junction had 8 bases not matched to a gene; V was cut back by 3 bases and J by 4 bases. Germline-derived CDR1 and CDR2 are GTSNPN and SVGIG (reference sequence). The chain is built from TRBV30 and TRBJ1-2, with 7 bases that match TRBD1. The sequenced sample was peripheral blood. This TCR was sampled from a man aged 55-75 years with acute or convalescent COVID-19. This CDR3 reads CAWSEGALGYGYTF. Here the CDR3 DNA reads TGTGCCTGGAGCGAGGGGGCGCTGGGCTATGGCTACACCTTC.